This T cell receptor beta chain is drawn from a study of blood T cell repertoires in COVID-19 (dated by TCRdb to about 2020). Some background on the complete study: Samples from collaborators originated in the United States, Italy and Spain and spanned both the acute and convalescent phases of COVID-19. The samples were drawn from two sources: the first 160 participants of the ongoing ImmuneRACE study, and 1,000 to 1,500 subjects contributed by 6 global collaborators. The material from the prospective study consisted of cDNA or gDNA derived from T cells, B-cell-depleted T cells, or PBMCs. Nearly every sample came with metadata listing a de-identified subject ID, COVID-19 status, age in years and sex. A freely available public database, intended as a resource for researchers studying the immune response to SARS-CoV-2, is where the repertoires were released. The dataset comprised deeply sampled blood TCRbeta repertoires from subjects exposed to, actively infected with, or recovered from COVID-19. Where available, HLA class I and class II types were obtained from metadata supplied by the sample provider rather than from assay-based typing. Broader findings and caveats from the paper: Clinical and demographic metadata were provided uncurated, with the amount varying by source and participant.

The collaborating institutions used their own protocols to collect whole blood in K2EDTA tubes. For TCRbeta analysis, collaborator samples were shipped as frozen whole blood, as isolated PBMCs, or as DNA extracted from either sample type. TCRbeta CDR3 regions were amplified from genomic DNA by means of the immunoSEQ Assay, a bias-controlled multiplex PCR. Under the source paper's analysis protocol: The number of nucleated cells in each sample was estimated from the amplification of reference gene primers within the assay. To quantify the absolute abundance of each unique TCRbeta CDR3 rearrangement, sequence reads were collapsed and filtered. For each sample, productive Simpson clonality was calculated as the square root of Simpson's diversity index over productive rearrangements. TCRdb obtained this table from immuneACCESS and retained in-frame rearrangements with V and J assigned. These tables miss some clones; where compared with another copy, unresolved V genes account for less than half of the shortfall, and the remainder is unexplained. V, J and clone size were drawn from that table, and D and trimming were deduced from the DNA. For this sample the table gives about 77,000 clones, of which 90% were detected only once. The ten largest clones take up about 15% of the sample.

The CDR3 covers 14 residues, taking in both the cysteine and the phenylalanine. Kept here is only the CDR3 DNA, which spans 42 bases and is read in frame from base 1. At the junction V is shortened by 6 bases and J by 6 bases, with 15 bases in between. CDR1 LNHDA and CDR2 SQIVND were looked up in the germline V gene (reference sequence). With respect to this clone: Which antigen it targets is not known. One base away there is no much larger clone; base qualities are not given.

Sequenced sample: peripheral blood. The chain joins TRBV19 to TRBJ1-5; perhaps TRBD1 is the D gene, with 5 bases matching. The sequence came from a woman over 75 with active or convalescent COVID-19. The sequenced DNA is TGTGCCAGTAGGGGGGTAGCGGCGGGTCAGCCCCAGCATTTT. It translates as CASRGVAAGQPQHF.